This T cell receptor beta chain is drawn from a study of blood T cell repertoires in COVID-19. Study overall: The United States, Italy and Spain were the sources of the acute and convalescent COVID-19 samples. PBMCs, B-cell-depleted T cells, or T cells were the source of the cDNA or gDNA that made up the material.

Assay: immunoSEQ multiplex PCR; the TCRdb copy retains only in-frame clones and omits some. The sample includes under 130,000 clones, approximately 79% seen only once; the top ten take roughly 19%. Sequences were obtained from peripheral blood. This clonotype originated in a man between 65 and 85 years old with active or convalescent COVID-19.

As DNA, the CDR3 is TGCGCCAGCAACCCTAGCGACAACAATGAGCAGTTCTTC. Encoded protein: CASNPSDNNEQFF. The gene calls are TRBV5-1 and TRBJ2-1, with D maybe TRBD2 (6 bases). The CDR3 contains 13 residues. The germline V and J ends were trimmed by 6 bases and 5 bases, with 12 bases remaining between them. Germline CDR1 and CDR2: SGHRS and YFSETQ.